Below are 16 T cell receptor beta chains sequenced from a single sample in a study of molecular identifiers for immune sequencing clone quantification. TCRdb used MiXCR to reprocess the PCR reads, holding one entry per CDR3 protein. This table holds around 320,000 distinct CDR3 sequences, roughly a quarter found once. The sequenced material came from naive CD8+ T cells from blood, with Jurkat cell RNA spiked in. This sample's subset: FACS-sorted CD8+CD4-CCR7+CD45RA+ naive T cells. The receptors were sampled from a human donor in good health. Some libraries in this study had Jurkat cell RNA spiked in.

With regard to this clonotype: Being one base from a much bigger clone, this may be a read error. This chain links TRBV29-1 with TRBJ2-7; TRBD2 is a possible D gene (5 bases). The CDR3 spans 13 residues. Trimming removed 8 bases at V and 2 bases at J, with 16 bases between. Germline-derived CDR1 and CDR2 are SQVTM and ANQGSEA. The CDR3 bases are TGCAGCCTTGTTTTTGCGGAGGCCTACGAGCAGTACTTC. It specifies CSLVFAEAYEQYF.

This clonotype was counted a few times. V and J are TRBV13 and TRBJ2-6, with TRBD1 as a possible D gene (5 bases). CDR1 is PRHDT, CDR2 FYEKMQ, per germline (reference sequence). This CDR3 is 15 amino acids long. The ends were cut back, 5 bases at V and 2 bases at J, with 10 bases in the middle. CDR3 in amino acids: CASSETDTGANVLTF. The CDR3 DNA reads as TGTGCCAGCAGCGAAACGGACACTGGGGCCAACGTCCTGACTTTC.

This clonotype was counted once. The CDR3 carries no conserved terminal phenylalanine or tryptophan, so it likely arises from a read error. The DNA of the CDR3 is TGTGCCAGCAGCCCCACAGATACGCAGTATCTT. It encodes CASSPTDTQYL. The gene calls are TRBV7-2 and TRBJ2-3; the D is unclear. The germline CDR1 and CDR2 sequences are SGHTA and FQGNSA. Trimming took off 5 bases at V and 2 bases at J, with 2 bases between the two ends. The length of the CDR3 is 11 residues.

This clonotype occurred once. This clone may be a read error of a much larger clone one base away. The chain carries TRBV7-2 and TRBJ2-1; no firm D call. Germline V gives CDR1 SGHTA, CDR2 FQGNSA. The CDR3 is 12 amino acids. This chain's CDR3 is CASSSSYNELFF. CDR3 coding DNA: TGTGCCAGCAGCTCCTCCTACAATGAGCTGTTCTTC.

The table lists this clonotype with a few counts. This rearrangement joins TRBV28 to TRBJ2-3; D perhaps matches TRBD1 (6 bases). V lost 2 bases, J lost 0 bases, and 9 bases lay in between. Per germline, CDR1 MDHEN and CDR2 SYDVKM. The CDR3 length is 15 residues. The CDR3 is CASSLQGFSTDTQYF. The CDR3 DNA reads TGTGCCAGCAGTTTACAGGGGTTTAGCACAGATACGCAGTATTTT.

This clonotype showed up many times. This chain uses TRBV28 with TRBJ2-5; TRBD2 matches 7 bases. V lost 3 bases to trimming and J lost 4 bases; unmatched junction nucleotides: 11. CDR1 and CDR2 (germline): MDHEN, SYDVKM. CDR3 length: 16 residues. In DNA form, the CDR3 reads TGTGCCAGCAGTTTTTTTGCTAGCGGAACACTAGAGACCCAGTACTTC. This gives the protein CASSFFASGTLETQYF.

There are many counts of this clonotype. The chain joins TRBV24-1 to TRBJ2-1; unclear D gene. CDR3 length: 12 amino acids. Between the trimmed V and J ends, which lost 5 bases and 7 bases, there was a span of 8 bases. Germline V gene data show CDR1 as KGHDR and CDR2 as SFDVKD. DNA for the CDR3: TGTGCCACCAGTGCATGGCGGAATGAGCAGTTCTTC. Translation gives CATSAWRNEQFF.

This sequence joins TRBV7-9 and TRBJ1-1, with 9 bases identical to TRBD1. The CDR3 totals 16 residues. V lost 0 bases, J lost 0 bases, and 2 bases stayed unmatched. The V gene's germline CDR1 is SEHNR and CDR2 FQNEAQ (reference sequence). The CDR3, as DNA: TGTGCCAGCAGCTTAGCGGGACAGGGAATGAACACTGAAGCTTTCTTT. This gives the protein CASSLAGQGMNTEAFF.

This clonotype was observed many times. The chain has TRBV5-6 and TRBJ1-2, with 8 bases matching TRBD1. This CDR3 region has 14 residues. With 0 bases clipped from V and 3 bases from J, the junction kept 1 base outside the gene matches. CDR1 SGHDT and CDR2 YYEEEE come from the germline V gene. The CDR3 loop is CASSLGTGYYGYTF. Written as DNA, the CDR3 is TGTGCCAGCAGCTTGGGGACAGGGTACTATGGCTACACCTTC.

This clonotype was picked up one time. The junction does not match germline at one end; this may be a read error. The rearrangement links TRBV27 to TRBJ2-7; TRBD1 aligns across 7 bases. The germline V gene has CDR1 MNHEY and CDR2 SMNVEV (reference sequence). The CDR3 extends over 12 amino acids. The CDR3 DNA follows: TGTGCCAGCGCATCGACAGGGATCGAGCAGTGCTTC. This encodes CASASTGIEQCF.

This chain joins TRBV20-1 and TRBJ2-7; weak D call: TRBD2 (6 bases). Germline CDR1 is DFQATT and CDR2 is SNEGSKA (reference sequence). V gave up 3 bases and J gave up 2 bases, with 17 bases separating them. This CDR3 has 15 amino acids. Here the CDR3 DNA reads TGCAGTGCTAGGGCGAAGGAGGGGCCTACCTACGAGCAGTACTTC. It codes for CSARAKEGPTYEQYF.

In this sample, this clonotype turned up a few times. The chain uses TRBV5-5 and TRBJ2-7; D remains unclear. The CDR3 spans 14 residues. Trimming stripped 0 bases from V and 0 bases from J, with 7 bases between. CDR1 and CDR2 from the germline V gene are SGHKS and YYEKEE (reference sequence). The DNA of the CDR3 is TGTGCCAGCAGCTTGGTCCCGAACTCCTACGAGCAGTACTTC. Amino acids: CASSLVPNSYEQYF.

The chain recombines TRBV29-1 with TRBJ2-1, with D perhaps TRBD2 (5 bases). This CDR3 has 13 residues. The V end was cut by 4 bases, the J end by 6 bases, with 13 bases between. Germline V gene lookup returns CDR1 SQVTM and CDR2 ANQGSEA. Here the CDR3 DNA reads TGCAGCGTTGGAGAGGGCCTACGCAATGAGCAGTTCTTC. Protein: CSVGEGLRNEQFF.

A word on this clonotype: Since a much larger clone is just one base distant, this may be a read error. This chain uses TRBV7-9 with TRBJ1-5; TRBD1 might be the D (6 bases). The CDR3 covers 14 residues. CDR1 and CDR2 from the germline V gene are SEHNR and FQNEAQ (reference sequence). The DNA for the CDR3 is TGTGCCAACAGCTTAGGGGGAGGGGATCAGCCCCAGCATTTT. As protein: CANSLGGGDQPQHF. The variable domain in full, completed from reference TRBV7-9 and TRBJ1-5, reads DTGVSQNPRHKITKRGQNVTFRCDPISEHNRLYWYRQTLGQGPEFLTYFQNEAQLEKSRLLSDRFSAERPKGSFSTLEIQRTEQGDSAMYLCANSLGGGDQPQHFGDGTRLSIL.

The chain links TRBV7-6 to TRBJ2-3; 10 nucleotides align to TRBD1. Germline V gene lookup returns CDR1 SGHVS and CDR2 FNYEAQ. The CDR3 loop spans 15 amino acids. Unmatched junction bases numbered 4, after V lost 2 bases and J lost 5 bases. The CDR3 sequence: CASSLTGQGIDTQYF. Here the CDR3 DNA reads TGTGCCAGCAGCTTAACGGGACAGGGGATAGATACGCAGTATTTT.

As concerns this clonotype: A much larger clone differs from this one at a single base, so this may be a read error. The chain has TRBV28 and TRBJ2-1, with a weak D call TRBD2 (5 bases). Per germline, CDR1 MDHEN and CDR2 SYDVKM. The CDR3 sequence is 14 residues long. The CDR3 protein is CVPGSPINYNAQFF. DNA of the CDR3: TGTGTCCCGGGGTCACCGATAAATTACAATGCGCAGTTCTTC.